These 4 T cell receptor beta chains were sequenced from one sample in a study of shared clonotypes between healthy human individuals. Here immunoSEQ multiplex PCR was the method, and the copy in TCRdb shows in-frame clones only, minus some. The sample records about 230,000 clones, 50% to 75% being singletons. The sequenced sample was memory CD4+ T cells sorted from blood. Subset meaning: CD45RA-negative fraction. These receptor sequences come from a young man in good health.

CDR3 residues: CASSDGIAGGPTQFF. The DNA for the CDR3 is TGTGCCAGCAGTGACGGCATAGCGGGAGGGCCGACGCAGTTCTTC. This chain joins TRBV6-4 and TRBJ2-1; 11 nucleotides line up with TRBD2. Germline V gene sequence: CDR1 MRHNA, CDR2 SNTAGT. V gave up 2 bases and J gave up 12 bases; unmatched junction bases: 9. The CDR3 contains 15 residues.

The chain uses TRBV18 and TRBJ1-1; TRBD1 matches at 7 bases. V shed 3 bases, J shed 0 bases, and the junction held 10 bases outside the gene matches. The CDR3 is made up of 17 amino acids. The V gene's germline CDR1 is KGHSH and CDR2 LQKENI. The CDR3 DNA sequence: TGTGCCAGCTCACCCCGGGACAGAGGCTCGATGAACACTGAAGCTTTCTTT. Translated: CASSPRDRGSMNTEAFF.

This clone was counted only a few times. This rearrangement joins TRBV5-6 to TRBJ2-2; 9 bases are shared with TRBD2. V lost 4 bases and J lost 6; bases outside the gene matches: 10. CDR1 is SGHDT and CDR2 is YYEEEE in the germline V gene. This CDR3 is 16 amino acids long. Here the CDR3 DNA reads TGTGCCAGCAGCCCCGGATTAGCGGGAGTGGCCGGGGAGCTGTTTTTT. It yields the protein CASSPGLAGVAGELFF.

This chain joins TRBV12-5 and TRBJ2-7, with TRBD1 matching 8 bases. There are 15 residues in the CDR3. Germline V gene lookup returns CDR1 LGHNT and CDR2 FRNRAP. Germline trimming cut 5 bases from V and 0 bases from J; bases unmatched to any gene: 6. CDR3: CASGTGQGDSYEQYF. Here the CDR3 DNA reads TGTGCTAGTGGTACCGGACAGGGTGACTCCTACGAGCAGTACTTC.